This T cell receptor beta chain appears in the sequencing data of a study of a mutant IDH1 vaccine in newly diagnosed glioma. Overall study context: An approximately 62% male, about 38% female split and a mean age of approximately 38 years characterized treated patients. Most patients had radiochemotherapy with temozolomide before enrollment; others had one alone.

V shed 2 bases and J shed 2 bases, with 7 bases lying between them. The CDR3 runs to 13 residues. Germline assignment: CDR1 GTSNPN and CDR2 SVGIG (reference sequence). The table came from immunoSEQ multiplex PCR; TCRdb's copy has only in-frame clones and leaves some out. The top ten hold about 1.7% of the sample, which has tens of thousands of clones, more than 60% seen once. Time point: baseline, week 1 (first vaccination visit). Specified treatment: pre-vaccination baseline after standard-of-care therapy. This chain joins TRBV30 and TRBJ1-5, with D maybe TRBD1 (5 bases). The material was PBMCs, obtained from a glioma patient treated with radiotherapy, temozolomide or both. The receptor was isolated from a middle-aged woman with glioma. The CDR3 region is CAWSPGGNQPQHF. The DNA of the CDR3 is TGTGCCTGGAGTCCGGGGGGCAATCAGCCCCAGCATTTT.